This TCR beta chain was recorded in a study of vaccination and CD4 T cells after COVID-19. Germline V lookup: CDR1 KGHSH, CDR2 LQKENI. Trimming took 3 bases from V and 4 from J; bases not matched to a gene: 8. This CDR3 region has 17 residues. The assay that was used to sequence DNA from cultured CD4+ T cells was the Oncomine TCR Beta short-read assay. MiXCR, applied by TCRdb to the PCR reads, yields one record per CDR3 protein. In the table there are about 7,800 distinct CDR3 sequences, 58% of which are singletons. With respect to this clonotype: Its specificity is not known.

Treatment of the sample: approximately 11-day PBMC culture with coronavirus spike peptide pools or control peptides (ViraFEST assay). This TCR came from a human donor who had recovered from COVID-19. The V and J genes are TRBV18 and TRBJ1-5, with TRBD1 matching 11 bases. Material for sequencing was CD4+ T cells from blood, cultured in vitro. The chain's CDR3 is CASSPTSGQGANQPQHF. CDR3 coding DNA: TGTGCCAGCTCACCGACATCCGGACAGGGGGCGAATCAGCCCCAGCATTTT.